The rows below give T cell receptor beta chains drawn from one sample of a study of spatial heterogeneity in lung cancer. TCRdb re-called the 5' RACE reads through MiXCR, storing one row per CDR3 protein. The data show fewer than 4,000 distinct CDR3 sequences, with approximately 10% seen just once and roughly a third held by the top ten. The specimen comprised lung tumor tissue, sampled at surgery. These TCRs come from a male donor with early-stage non-small cell lung cancer. Both conserved end residues are part of each CDR3. D genes are given only for firm matches. Clone size, where shown, is once, few, many, or a class for clones that have expanded.

d_gene	v_gene	j_gene	abundance	CDR3nt	CDR3aa
.	TRBV5-1	TRBJ2-1	medium-sized	TGCGCCAGCAGCCCCACGGGGGGCCCGCACTATGAGCAGTTCTTC	CASSPTGGPHYEQFF
.	TRBV5-1	TRBJ1-1	many	TGCGCCAGCAGCTTAGGGTCAGGGATGGGGACTGAAGCTTTCTTT	CASSLGSGMGTEAFF
.	TRBV20-1	TRBJ2-1	many	TGCAGTGCTAGAGATGAGGAGGGTAGCGTGAATGAGCAGTTCTTC	CSARDEEGSVNEQFF
.	TRBV6-5	TRBJ2-1	many	TGTGCCAGCAGTTACCATGGGCTGGGACACCCCGGGGGGAATGAGCAGTTCTTC	CASSYHGLGHPGGNEQFF
.	TRBV5-5	TRBJ1-5	few	TGTGCCAGCAGACCGGACAGACGCGGCAATCAGCCCCAGCATTTT	CASRPDRRGNQPQHF
.	TRBV18	TRBJ1-1	.	TGTGCCAGCTCACCAGGGACCCAAACGAGGTACACTGAAGCTTTCTTT	CASSPGTQTRYTEAFF
.	TRBV15	TRBJ2-4	large	TGTGCCACCAGCAGAGCAGGGCAGGGCAAAAACATTCAGTACTTC	CATSRAGQGKNIQYF
.	TRBV4-1	TRBJ2-5	medium-sized	TGCGCCAGCAGCCGGGGGGAGACCCAGTACTTC	CASSRGETQYF
.	TRBV12-3/TRBV12-4	TRBJ2-1	few	TGTGCCAGCGCCCCGGGGTTCGGAGGGGGCGAGCAGTTCTTC	CASAPGFGGGEQFF
.	TRBV5-1	TRBJ2-5	many	TGCGCCAGCAGCTTGAGTGGGACCCGGGGCCAAGAGACCCAGTACTTC	CASSLSGTRGQETQYF
.	TRBV5-1	TRBJ2-5	medium-sized	TGCGCCAGCAGCTTAGGGTACCATTACCAAGAGACCCAGTACTTC	CASSLGYHYQETQYF
TRBD1	TRBV10-2	TRBJ1-2	large	TGCGCCAGCAGTGGGGCAGACAGGGCCTACTATGGCTACACCTTC	CASSGADRAYYGYTF
TRBD1	TRBV11-3	TRBJ2-1	many	TGTGCCAGCAGCTTAGACGGGACAGCCCTCAATGAGCAGTTCTTC	CASSLDGTALNEQFF
.	TRBV10-2	TRBJ1-5	medium-sized	TGCGCCAGCAGTGACTACGTGGGGTATCAGCCCCAGCATTTT	CASSDYVGYQPQHF
TRBD2	TRBV4-3	TRBJ2-3	few	TGCGCCAGCAGCCGGGGACTAGCGGGAGGTAGCACAGATACGCAGTATTTT	CASSRGLAGGSTDTQYF
.	TRBV27	TRBJ1-1	few	TGTGCCACCCAGGGGCGACCGAACACTGAAGCTTTCTTT	CATQGRPNTEAFF
TRBD2	TRBV11-2	TRBJ2-3	medium-sized	TGTGCCAGCAGCTTAGGCCCCCTCGGTAGCGGGCCCACAGATACGCAGTATTTT	CASSLGPLGSGPTDTQYF
TRBD1	TRBV20-1	TRBJ1-2	many	TGCAGTGCTAGACCGGGACAGGGAGATGGCTACACCTTC	CSARPGQGDGYTF
.	TRBV7-9	TRBJ2-3	few	TGTGCCAGCGGCCCTTCGGCAGATACGCAGTATTTT	CASGPSADTQYF
TRBD1	TRBV11-2	TRBJ1-2	many	TGTGCCAGCAGCTTTTCACAGGGGAGCTACACCTTC	CASSFSQGSYTF
.	TRBV2	TRBJ2-5	medium-sized	TGTGCCAGCAGTGACTCCTCTCGGGGAACCCAGTACTTC	CASSDSSRGTQYF
.	TRBV10-3	TRBJ1-1	.	TGTGCCATCAACCCAAGGAGAAACACTGAAGCTTTCTTT	CAINPRRNTEAFF
TRBD1	TRBV12-3/TRBV12-4	TRBJ1-1	few	TGTGCCAGCAGATCTATGACAGGGGCGAACACTGAAGCTTTCTTT	CASRSMTGANTEAFF
TRBD1	TRBV5-5	TRBJ2-1	many	TGTGCCAGCAGCTTGGTCCCATTAAGGACAGGCAAGGATGAGCAGTTCTTC	CASSLVPLRTGKDEQFF
TRBD1	TRBV5-6	TRBJ2-7	many	TGTGCCAGCAGCATCGGACAGGGAAGGTACGAGCAGTACTTC	CASSIGQGRYEQYF
.	TRBV5-1	TRBJ2-2	many	TGCGCCAGCAGCCGGTTCTCAGCGGGGAACACCGGGGAGCTGTTTTTT	CASSRFSAGNTGELFF
.	TRBV28	TRBJ1-1	.	TGTGCCAGCAGTTCCACCTGGGAGGACACTGAAGCTTTCTTT	CASSSTWEDTEAFF
.	TRBV12-3/TRBV12-4	TRBJ2-5	medium-sized	TGTGCCAGCAGTCTTCGGGCTAGCGAGGGGACCCAGTACTTC	CASSLRASEGTQYF
.	TRBV30	TRBJ2-6	many	TGTGCCTGGCCCCGGACGGCCGTCTCTGGGGCCAACGTCCTGACTTTC	CAWPRTAVSGANVLTF
TRBD1	TRBV5-4	TRBJ1-2	many	TGTGCCAGCAGCCTAGACAGGGCTGCTAACTATGGCTACACCTTC	CASSLDRAANYGYTF
.	TRBV5-1	TRBJ1-2	many	TGCGCCAGCAGCTTGCCAGCCCCAAACTACGGCTACACCTTC	CASSLPAPNYGYTF
TRBD1	TRBV19	TRBJ2-4	many	TGTGCCAGTAGTACCTCCGGGACAGTGAACATTCAGTACTTC	CASSTSGTVNIQYF
.	TRBV20-1	TRBJ1-1	medium-sized	TGCAGTGCTATTCTCTACAACAGGATCGGTAACACTGAAGCTTTCTTT	CSAILYNRIGNTEAFF
.	TRBV20-1	TRBJ2-2	many	TGCAGTGCTAGGGGATCGGGGCCCGGGGAGCTGTTTTTT	CSARGSGPGELFF
.	TRBV3-1	TRBJ2-3	.	TGTGCCAGCAGCCTCCCGAGGTGGGCTAGCACAGATACGCAGTATTTT	CASSLPRWASTDTQYF
TRBD1	TRBV27	TRBJ1-2	many	TGTGCCAGCAGAAGACCGGGACAGGGATTCGACTATGGCTACACCTTC	CASRRPGQGFDYGYTF
.	TRBV2	TRBJ1-6	medium-sized	TGTGCCAGCAAACCCTTTGGGGAGGGGAAAGGTTCACCCCTCCACTTT	CASKPFGEGKGSPLHF
.	TRBV7-2	TRBJ1-4	medium-sized	TGTGCCAGCAGCTTACTGGCTGCAACTAATGAAAAACTGTTTTTT	CASSLLAATNEKLFF
.	TRBV7-9	TRBJ2-7	many	TGTGCCAGCAGCTTATGGTCTGGCAGGGGGGGCGAGCAGTACTTC	CASSLWSGRGGEQYF
.	TRBV12-5	TRBJ2-7	many	TGTGCTAGTGCCTGGGGGGGGGCTTCCTACGAGCAGTACTTC	CASAWGGASYEQYF
TRBD1	TRBV2	TRBJ1-1	medium-sized	TGTGCCAGCACTAATGACAGGGGGCCGCGGACTGAAGCTTTCTTT	CASTNDRGPRTEAFF
.	TRBV28	TRBJ2-7	many	TGTGCCAGCAGTCCGCACGGACAGAAGTACGAGCAGTACTTC	CASSPHGQKYEQYF
.	TRBV5-6	TRBJ2-3	medium-sized	TGTGCCAGCAGCTTTGTCTCCCTAGGAACGCAGTATTTT	CASSFVSLGTQYF
.	TRBV19	TRBJ2-2	.	TGTGCCAGTAGTAAGGCCAACACCGGGGAGCTGTTTTTT	CASSKANTGELFF
.	TRBV4-1	TRBJ2-1	many	TGCGCCAGCAGCCAAGTGGGACGGGGCAATGAGCAGTTCTTC	CASSQVGRGNEQFF
.	TRBV30	TRBJ1-3	medium-sized	TGTGCCTGGAGTAACGGACAGGGAAACACCATATATTTT	CAWSNGQGNTIYF
.	TRBV5-6	TRBJ1-1	many	TGTGCCAGCAGCTTGGGGTTCGTAGGCAGGGCGGTAGCTGAAGCTTTCTTT	CASSLGFVGRAVAEAFF
.	TRBV5-1	TRBJ2-3	.	TGCGCCAGCAGCCCGGATGGCCGGAGCACAGATACGCAGTATTTT	CASSPDGRSTDTQYF
.	TRBV28	TRBJ2-1	few	TGTGCCAGCAGTTTATTGGTCGGGCCGGCGACCTACAATGAGCAGTTCTTC	CASSLLVGPATYNEQFF
TRBD2	TRBV6-2/TRBV6-3	TRBJ2-1	many	TGTGCCAGCAGTTACTCCCCTAGCGGGAGCGGAGTTGATGAGCAGTTCTTC	CASSYSPSGSGVDEQFF
.	TRBV11-2	TRBJ1-4	large	TGTGCCAGCAGCCTAGCCCTTGGCAGCCTGAATCGGAAACTGTTTTTT	CASSLALGSLNRKLFF
TRBD1	TRBV11-2	TRBJ1-1	.	TGTGCCAGCAGCTCACCGGGACAGCGAGGTACTGAAGCTTTCTTT	CASSSPGQRGTEAFF
.	TRBV29-1	TRBJ1-6	medium-sized	TGCAGCGTTGGGTACACGTCTAATTCACCCCTCCACTTT	CSVGYTSNSPLHF